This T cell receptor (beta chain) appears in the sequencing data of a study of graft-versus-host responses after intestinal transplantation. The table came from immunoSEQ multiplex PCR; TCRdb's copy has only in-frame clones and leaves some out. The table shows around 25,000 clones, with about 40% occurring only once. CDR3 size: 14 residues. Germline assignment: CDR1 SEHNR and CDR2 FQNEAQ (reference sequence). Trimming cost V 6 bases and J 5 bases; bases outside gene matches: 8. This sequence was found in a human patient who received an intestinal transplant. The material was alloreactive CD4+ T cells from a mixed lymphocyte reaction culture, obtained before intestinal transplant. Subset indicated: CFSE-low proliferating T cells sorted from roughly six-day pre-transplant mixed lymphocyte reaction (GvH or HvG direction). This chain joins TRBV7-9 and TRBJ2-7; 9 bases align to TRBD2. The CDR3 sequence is CASSLSGGKHEQYF. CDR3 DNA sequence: TGTGCCAGCAGTCTTAGCGGGGGTAAACACGAGCAGTACTTC.